Listed below are T cell receptor beta chains from one sample, sequenced in a study of shared clonotypes between healthy human individuals. TCRdb's copy holds only in-frame clones and misses some; the assay was immunoSEQ multiplex PCR. This sample carries hundreds of thousands of clones, around four fifths of them seen once, and the ten largest clones take around 1.8%. What was sequenced was memory CD4+ T cells sorted from blood. Receptor source: a woman aged 25 to 45 in good health. CDR3s include the opening cysteine and the closing phenylalanine or tryptophan. Each record gives: J gene, V gene, CDR3 protein.

j_call: TRBJ2-7
v_call: TRBV5-1
cdr3_aa: CASSPDSLEREQYF

j_call: TRBJ2-7
v_call: TRBV18
cdr3_aa: CASSPRASGYYEQYF

j_call: TRBJ1-5
v_call: TRBV2
cdr3_aa: CASSLYRNQPQHF

j_call: TRBJ2-3
v_call: TRBV2
cdr3_aa: CASSDVRGTDTQYF

j_call: TRBJ1-1
v_call: TRBV18
cdr3_aa: CASSPQDRGEAFF

j_call: TRBJ2-1
v_call: TRBV28
cdr3_aa: CASSSGGGPVYNEQFF

j_call: TRBJ2-1
v_call: TRBV6-5
cdr3_aa: CASTPVGRSHNEQFF

j_call: TRBJ2-6
v_call: TRBV4-1
cdr3_aa: CASSQDWSSGANVLTF

j_call: TRBJ2-5
v_call: TRBV6-5
cdr3_aa: CASSYSRSAQYF

j_call: TRBJ1-2
v_call: TRBV28
cdr3_aa: CASRKELPYGYTF

j_call: TRBJ2-7
v_call: TRBV30
cdr3_aa: CAWSGGGSSYEQYF

j_call: TRBJ2-3
v_call: TRBV5-1
cdr3_aa: CASSHNRDRGGSDTQYF

j_call: TRBJ2-7
v_call: TRBV30
cdr3_aa: CALKQKGGYEQYF

j_call: TRBJ2-7
v_call: TRBV27
cdr3_aa: CASSLQGLAGSEQYF

j_call: TRBJ2-7
v_call: TRBV7-8
cdr3_aa: CASSGRVYEQYF

j_call: TRBJ2-7
v_call: TRBV5-8
cdr3_aa: CASSLAVGGSRYEQYF

j_call: TRBJ1-1
v_call: TRBV5-4
cdr3_aa: CASSLETGGRGTEAFF

j_call: TRBJ2-1
v_call: TRBV9
cdr3_aa: CASSDLDGLAGDTYNEQFF

j_call: TRBJ1-1
v_call: TRBV6-5
cdr3_aa: CASSYSVAGGIRAFF

j_call: TRBJ2-1
v_call: TRBV2
cdr3_aa: CASSERRSNLEQFF

j_call: TRBJ2-1
v_call: TRBV11-2
cdr3_aa: CASSLGPSRGIEQFF

j_call: TRBJ2-1
v_call: TRBV5-1
cdr3_aa: CASSLEWGMGEQFF

j_call: TRBJ1-5
v_call: TRBV6-1
cdr3_aa: CASFTGQSNQPQHF

j_call: TRBJ2-2
v_call: TRBV7-2
cdr3_aa: CASSSQGANTGELFF

j_call: TRBJ2-1
v_call: TRBV2
cdr3_aa: CASSEVEIAEAPNEQFF

j_call: TRBJ1-2
v_call: TRBV15
cdr3_aa: CATSREVGYGYTF

j_call: TRBJ2-5
v_call: TRBV2
cdr3_aa: CASIASPQETQYF